What follows are 22 T cell receptor beta chains derived from one specimen sequenced in a study of OX40 agonist ivuxolimab in advanced cancers. Data came from immunoSEQ multiplex PCR; TCRdb stores just in-frame clones and leaves some out. The table shows approximately 35,000 clones, with around 80% occurring only once. The specimen comprised CD4+ or CD8+ T cells sorted from blood, sampled in a trial of the OX40 agonist ivuxolimab. All receptors come from an adult with an advanced solid tumor such as melanoma, head and neck, liver or kidney cancer.

The chain has TRBV2 and TRBJ2-6; D is undetermined. CDR1 is SNHLY, CDR2 FYNNEI, per germline. CDR3 length: 14 residues. V gave up 8 bases and J gave up 2 bases, with 10 bases separating them. The chain's CDR3 is CASGLKAGANVLTF. DNA for the CDR3: TGTGCCAGCGGGTTGAAGGCTGGGGCCAACGTCCTGACTTTC. Using reference TRBV2 and TRBJ2-6 for the parts outside the CDR3, the full variable domain is EPEVTQTPSHQVTQMGQEVILRCVPISNHLYFYWYRQILGQKVEFLVSFYNNEISEKSEIFDDQFSVERPDGSNFTLKIRSTKLEDSAMYFCASGLKAGANVLTFGAGSRLTVL.

DNA for the CDR3: TGTGCCAGCAGGGAATCACTACAGGGGCATGAGCAGTTCTTC. Protein: CASRESLQGHEQFF. The gene calls are TRBV28 and TRBJ2-1; TRBD1 aligns across 7 bases. The CDR3 spans 14 residues. Germline assignment: CDR1 MDHEN and CDR2 SYDVKM. V lost 6 bases to trimming and J lost 8 bases; unmatched junction nucleotides: 10.

The V and J genes are TRBV6-5 and TRBJ2-3; possible D gene TRBD2, 7 bases. Trimming stripped 2 bases from V and 4 bases from J, with 13 bases between. CDR3 size: 15 residues. Germline CDR1 is MNHEY and CDR2 is SVGAGI. In DNA form, the CDR3 reads TGTGCCAGCAGTTACCGAGGGGGAGGGGCAGATACGCAGTATTTT. Residues: CASSYRGGGADTQYF.

The chain joins TRBV27 to TRBJ1-1; D might be TRBD1 (5 bases). Deletions cut 7 bases from V and 2 bases from J, with 17 bases between. The CDR3 has 15 residues. Germline loops: CDR1 MNHEY, CDR2 SMNVEV (reference sequence). CDR3 amino acids: CASIINKGHNTEAFF. CDR3 coding DNA: TGTGCCAGCATAATCAACAAGGGGCATAACACTGAAGCTTTCTTT.

The chain employs TRBV9 and TRBJ2-7; 8 bases align to TRBD2. The V and J ends lost 1 base and 0 bases, in that order; junction bases with no gene match: 3. CDR1 is SGDLS, CDR2 YYNGEE, per germline. This CDR3 comprises 15 residues. CDR3 sequence: CASSVYSGVSYEQYF. The CDR3 DNA sequence: TGTGCCAGCAGCGTATATAGCGGGGTCTCCTACGAGCAGTACTTC.

The J gene is TRBJ1-2, the V gene TRBV6-5; weak D call: TRBD1 (5 bases). With 9 bases removed from V and 3 bases from J, the gap between germline ends came to 20 bases. CDR3 length: 15 residues. Per germline, CDR1 MNHEY and CDR2 SVGAGI. The CDR3 DNA is TGTGCCAGTAATCCGCTCGGCAGGGCAGACTATGGCTACACCTTC. This translates into CASNPLGRADYGYTF.

The genes are TRBV11-3 and TRBJ2-4, with TRBD2 matching 9 bases. V dropped 1 base and J dropped 8; count of bases not matched to a gene: 9. Germline CDR1 is SGHNT and CDR2 is YENEEA. The CDR3 is 16 amino acids. CDR3 protein: CASSLGVRGGCDIQYF. Here the CDR3 DNA reads TGTGCCAGCAGCTTAGGAGTGCGGGGGGGCTGTGACATTCAGTACTTC.

The table lists this clone with a few counts. The V call is TRBV19, the J call TRBJ1-1; TRBD1 is a possible D gene (5 bases). This CDR3 has 12 residues. V was shortened by 10 bases and J by 1 base, with 10 bases between the two germline ends. Per the germline V gene, CDR1 is LNHDA and CDR2 is SQIVND (reference sequence). CDR3 bases: TGTGCCACCTACGACAGGAACACTGAAGCTTTCTTT. Its translation: CATYDRNTEAFF.

The V gene is TRBV27, the J gene TRBJ1-5; TRBD1 matches 9 bases. J was trimmed by 2 bases and V by 5 bases; bases with no gene match: 7. CDR1 is MNHEY, CDR2 SMNVEV, per germline (reference sequence). The CDR3 consists of 16 residues. The chain's CDR3 is CASSAYRGQGNQPQHF. The CDR3 DNA follows: TGTGCCAGCAGTGCTTACAGGGGGCAGGGCAATCAGCCCCAGCATTTT.

The chain has TRBV5-4 and TRBJ2-3; D perhaps matches TRBD1 (6 bases). V lost 3 bases and J lost 3, with 11 bases in between. Germline V gives CDR1 SGHNT, CDR2 YYREEE (reference sequence). The CDR3 sequence is 14 residues long. CDR3 sequence reads: CASSSPQGTDTQYF. In DNA form, the CDR3 reads TGTGCCAGCAGCTCGCCCCAGGGGACAGATACGCAGTATTTT. Together with reference TRBV5-4 and TRBJ2-3, the CDR3 gives the full variable domain: ETGVTQSPTHLIKTRGQQVTLRCSSQSGHNTVSWYQQALGQGPQFIFQYYREEENGRGNFPPRFSGLQFPNYSSELNVNALELDDSALYLCASSSPQGTDTQYFGPGTRLTVL.

V and J are TRBV30 and TRBJ2-6; D is unclear. V lost 8 bases, J lost 1 base, and 9 bases lay in between. Germline V gene sequence: CDR1 GTSNPN, CDR2 SVGIG (reference sequence). CDR3 length: 13 residues. For the CDR3, the DNA is TGTGCCCTTAGACCGTCTGGGGCCAACGTCCTGACTTTC. Protein product: CALRPSGANVLTF.

J is TRBJ2-1 and V is TRBV5-1; D is possibly TRBD1 (5 bases). Germline V lookup: CDR1 SGHRS, CDR2 YFSETQ. V lost 4 bases to trimming and J lost 7 bases, with 6 bases between them. The CDR3 loop spans 11 amino acids. The CDR3 loop reads CASSPGNEQFF. The CDR3 DNA reads as TGCGCCAGCAGCCCAGGGAATGAGCAGTTCTTC.

V is TRBV6-1 and J is TRBJ2-1, with a tentative D call TRBD2 (5 bases). The CDR3 sequence is 16 residues long. CDR1 is MNHNS and CDR2 is SASEGT in the germline V gene. Trimming removed 0 bases from V and 3 bases from J, with 12 bases in between. The CDR3 coding sequence is TGTGCCAGCAGTGAAGCCGGTTGGGAGATCTACAATGAGCAGTTCTTC. This encodes CASSEAGWEIYNEQFF.

This chain links TRBV2 with TRBJ2-3; D perhaps matches TRBD2 (5 bases). The CDR3 runs to 12 residues. Germline loops: CDR1 SNHLY, CDR2 FYNNEI. Trimming took 5 bases from V and 12 from J, leaving 15 bases between them. CDR3 in DNA: TGTGCCAGCAGTTCCTACACGGGGAATCAGTATTTT. Protein: CASSSYTGNQYF.

J is TRBJ1-2 and V is TRBV2, with 7 bases fitting TRBD1. The CDR3 contains 14 residues. Trimming at V came to 2 bases and at J to 0 bases, leaving 0 bases not matched to a gene. Germline CDR1 reads SNHLY; CDR2 reads FYNNEI. The CDR3 loop reads CASSETGANYGYTF. CDR3 coding DNA: TGTGCCAGCAGTGAAACAGGGGCTAACTATGGCTACACCTTC.

V usage is TRBV5-1 and J usage is TRBJ1-1; 7 bases fit TRBD1. Germline V gene data show CDR1 as SGHRS and CDR2 as YFSETQ. Trimming removed 5 bases from V and 0 bases from J; junction bases left unmatched: 10. The CDR3 is 16 amino acids. The CDR3 loop is CASRPGQANMNTEAFF. CDR3 in DNA: TGCGCCAGCAGACCTGGACAGGCTAATATGAACACTGAAGCTTTCTTT.

This chain uses TRBV5-1 with TRBJ2-2, with D possibly TRBD2 on 5 matching bases. CDR1 SGHRS and CDR2 YFSETQ come from the germline V gene. CDR3 length: 15 amino acids. Trimming took 1 base from V and 1 from J, leaving 8 bases between them. The chain's CDR3 is CASSLWGENTGELFF. The CDR3 region has the DNA TGCGCCAGCAGCTTGTGGGGAGAGAACACCGGGGAGCTGTTTTTT.

This clone came up a few times. The chain employs TRBV6-5 and TRBJ2-1, with TRBD1 matching over 7 bases. Germline CDR1 reads MNHEY; CDR2 reads SVGAGI. With 5 bases clipped from V and 9 bases from J, the junction kept 7 bases outside the gene matches. The CDR3 sequence is 13 residues long. The CDR3, as DNA: TGTGCCAGCAGTAAACAGGGGCAGGGTGAGCAGTTCTTC. Residues: CASSKQGQGEQFF.

This sequence joins TRBV30 and TRBJ1-6; D is unclear. The V end lost 0 bases, the J end lost 7 bases, and 7 bases lay between the germline ends. CDR3 size: 13 residues. Germline CDR1 and CDR2: GTSNPN and SVGIG (reference sequence). DNA of the CDR3: TGTGCCTGGAGTGTAGGAGGCAATTCACCCCTCCACTTT. Its translation is CAWSVGGNSPLHF.

The rearrangement uses TRBV18 and TRBJ1-2; no clear D. The V end lost 2 bases, the J end lost 4 bases, and 17 bases lay between the germline ends. The CDR3 length is 16 residues. Germline V gives CDR1 KGHSH, CDR2 LQKENI. CDR3 coding DNA: TGTGCCAGCTCACCAAGCCCGGAGCCCGGCGGCTATGGCTACACCTTC. This codes for CASSPSPEPGGYGYTF.

The V and J genes are TRBV19 and TRBJ2-6; D call uncertain. The CDR3 has 15 residues. Trimming stripped 6 bases from V and 4 bases from J, with 13 bases between. Per germline, CDR1 LNHDA and CDR2 SQIVND (reference sequence). DNA of the CDR3: TGTGCCAGTAGCACCGCGTTGTCCGGGGCCAACGTCCTGACTTTC. This gives the protein CASSTALSGANVLTF.

This clone was counted a few times. V is TRBV6-5 and J is TRBJ1-6; 10 nucleotides agree with TRBD1. In germline, CDR1 is MNHEY, CDR2 SVGAGI. After removal of 6 bases from V and 6 bases from J, the junction contained 2 bases not matched to a gene. The CDR3 consists of 14 residues. The CDR3 coding sequence is TGTGCCAGCAGGAGGACAGGGGGTAATTCACCCCTCCACTTT. Translated, it gives CASRRTGGNSPLHF.